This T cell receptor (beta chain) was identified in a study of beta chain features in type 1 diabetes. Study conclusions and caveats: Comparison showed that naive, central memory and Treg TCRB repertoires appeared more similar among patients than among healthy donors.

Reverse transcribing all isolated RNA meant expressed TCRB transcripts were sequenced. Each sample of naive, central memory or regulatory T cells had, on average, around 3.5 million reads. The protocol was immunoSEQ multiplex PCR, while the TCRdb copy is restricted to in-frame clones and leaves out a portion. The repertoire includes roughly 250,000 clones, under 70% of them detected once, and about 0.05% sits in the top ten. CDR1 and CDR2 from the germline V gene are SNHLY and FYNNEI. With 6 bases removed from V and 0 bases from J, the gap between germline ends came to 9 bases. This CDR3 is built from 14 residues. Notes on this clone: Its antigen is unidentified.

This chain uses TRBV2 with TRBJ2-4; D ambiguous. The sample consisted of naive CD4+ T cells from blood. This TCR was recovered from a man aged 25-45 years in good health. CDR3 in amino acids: CASRGILAKNIQYF. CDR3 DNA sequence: TGTGCCAGCAGGGGAATCCTAGCCAAAAACATTCAGTACTTC.